The clone carrying this TCR beta chain was found many times. The antigen is not known. The sample originates from a study of human T cells and chemical hapten exposure. Across the study: The study sensitized with 2% DPC on a 2 cm by 2 cm patch of upper inner arm skin.

Regarding the study as a whole: Healthy people's immune response may differ from that of the donors, who had alopecia.

V was clipped by 1 base and J by 1 base, with 8 bases between them. This CDR3 spans 15 amino acids. Per germline, CDR1 MDHEN and CDR2 SYDVKM. Attachment of unique molecular identifiers to individual cDNA molecules was performed in the library. TCRdb analysed the RACE reads with MiXCR anew, one entry per CDR3 protein. The table lists some 350,000 distinct CDR3 sequences, roughly 6.3% of them singletons. Time point described: patch test 2, 6 weeks after DPC sensitization. Noted treatment: therapeutic diphenylcyclopropenone sensitization with weekly scalp DPC. Blood was drawn before each patch test was applied.

The chain links TRBV28 to TRBJ2-4, with D possibly matching TRBD1 (5 bases). The sequence came from a woman in her late teens or twenties with alopecia areata. Some clones in this sample may be carry-over from other donors' samples. This material consisted of whole blood, taken in connection with sensitization to the hapten diphenylcyclopropenone (DPC). The CDR3 spells CASSLSRGAKNIQYF. Here the CDR3 DNA reads TGTGCCAGCAGTTTATCTAGGGGCGCCAAAAACATTCAGTACTTC.